Listed here are 8 T cell receptor beta chains from one sample, sequenced in a study of T cells in women clearing cervical HPV infection. Assay used: immunoSEQ multiplex PCR; TCRdb lists only in-frame clones, some missing. The listing records more than 20,000 clones. Sequenced material: blood buffy coat. These receptors came from a woman aged 18 to 75 with a cervical HPV16 infection that either progressed to CIN3+ or cleared (not recorded which).

About this clone: Read sequence stops 3 residues before the CDR3 end, and the germline J gene provides the missing end. The chain combines TRBV14 with TRBJ2-1; 7 bases fit TRBD2. From germline, CDR1 is SGHDN and CDR2 FVKESK. Trimming at V came to 2 bases and at J to 4 bases, leaving 8 bases not matched to a gene. The CDR3 runs 16 residues. The chain's CDR3 is CASSQTSGNMYNEQFF. CDR3 bases read: TGTGCCAGCAGCCAAACAAGCGGGAACATGTACAATGAG. Complete variable domain (other parts from reference TRBV14 and TRBJ2-1): EAGVTQFPSHSVIEKGQTVTLRCDPISGHDNLYWYRRVMGKEIKFLLHFVKESKQDESGMPNNRFLAERTGGTYSTLKVQPAELEDSGVYFCASSQTSGNMYNEQFFGPGTRLTVL.

A word on this clone: Sequencing ends 3 residues short of the CDR3 end; the germline J gene provides the rest. Distinct nucleotide sequences in the sample also encode this CDR3. The chain links TRBV2 to TRBJ1-3; 12 positions match TRBD1. Germline V lookup: CDR1 SNHLY, CDR2 FYNNEI. The CDR3 has 16 amino acids. Trimming took 4 bases from V and 3 from J; bases not matched to a gene: 4. This CDR3 reads CASSAGTGGIGNTIYF. The CDR3 bases that were read are TGTGCCAGCAGTGCAGGGACAGGGGGCATTGGAAACACC. Variable domain in full (rest from reference TRBV2 and TRBJ1-3): EPEVTQTPSHQVTQMGQEVILRCVPISNHLYFYWYRQILGQKVEFLVSFYNNEISEKSEIFDDQFSVERPDGSNFTLKIRSTKLEDSAMYFCASSAGTGGIGNTIYFGEGSWLTVV.

For this clone: Read coverage stops 3 residues before the CDR3 terminus; the germline J gene supplies the remainder. The chain carries TRBV20-1 and TRBJ1-5; D perhaps matches TRBD1 (6 bases). From germline, CDR1 is DFQATT and CDR2 SNEGSKA (reference sequence). The V gene lost 7 bases and the J gene lost 1 base, with 11 bases spanning the gap. This CDR3 has 13 residues. The sequenced CDR3 bases are TGCAGTGGCCTCGGACAGAGCAATCAGCCC. This encodes CSGLGQSNQP. The complete CDR3 protein is CSGLGQSNQPQHF.

Turning to this clone: The sequence runs out 3 residues before the end of the CDR3; the remainder is reconstructed from the germline J gene. The rearrangement links TRBV4-2 to TRBJ2-7; 7 nucleotides agree with TRBD1. CDR1 and CDR2 (germline): LGHNA, YNFKEQ. The CDR3 length is 13 residues. The ends lost 8 bases at V and 3 bases at J; junction bases unmatched: 7. The covered CDR3 bases are TGTGCCAGCTCCCCGACAGGGTACTACGAG. Translated: CASSPTGYYE. The entire CDR3 protein reads CASSPTGYYEQYF.

For this clone: The missing CDR3 end, 3 residues past where the read stops, is filled in from the germline J gene. V usage is TRBV6-4 and J usage is TRBJ2-2; 13 positions agree with TRBD2. This CDR3 is built from 15 residues. V lost 7 bases, J lost 5 bases, and 4 bases stayed unmatched. Germline CDR1 is MRHNA and CDR2 is SNTAGT. The CDR3 DNA, read in part, is TGTGCCAGCAAAGGACTAGCGGGAGTTACCGGGGAG. It yields the protein CASKGLAGVTGE. The entire CDR3 is CASKGLAGVTGELFF.

In the case of this clone: The read is 3 residues too short to cover the CDR3 end, so that end is filled in from the germline J gene. The rearrangement joins TRBV5-3 to TRBJ2-1; TRBD2 matches at 8 bases. TRBV5-3 is an open reading frame whose function is uncertain. The CDR3 spans 15 residues. Germline trimming cut 5 bases from V and 0 bases from J; bases unmatched to any gene: 4. This chain's CDR3 is CARSSSGSSYNEQFF. Partial CDR3 DNA: TGTGCCAGAAGTTCTAGCGGGTCCTCCTACAATGAG.

CDR3 bases read: TGTGCCTGGAGTGTATTTGCGGCAGAC. Amino acids: CAWSVFAAD. The whole CDR3 sequence reads CAWSVFAADYTF. This rearrangement joins TRBV30 to TRBJ1-2, with no clear D. The sequenced fragment ends 3 residues before the CDR3 boundary, so the rest is inferred from the germline J gene. Germline lookup yields CDR1 GTSNPN and CDR2 SVGIG (reference sequence). The CDR3 runs to 12 residues.

With regard to this clone: The read ends 3 residues shy of where the CDR3 ends; the end is completed using the germline J gene. The V and J genes are TRBV28 and TRBJ2-2; no firm D call. The CDR3 is 13 residues long. V was cut by 6 bases and J by 5 bases, with 10 bases left in between. Germline-derived CDR1 and CDR2 are MDHEN and SYDVKM. CDR3 loop: CASRRDTTGELFF. The part of the CDR3 DNA that was read is TGTGCCAGCAGACGTGACACTACCGGGGAG.